A single sample gave rise to the 20 T cell receptor beta chains below, sequenced in a study of blood T cell repertoires in COVID-19. TCRdb's copy holds only in-frame clones and misses some; the assay was immunoSEQ multiplex PCR. The sample has approximately 200,000 clones, roughly 87% seen once; the top ten hold 2% to 2.5%. Sequenced material: PBMCs or T cells enriched from blood (not recorded which). The receptor source for this set is a young woman who had recovered from COVID-19.

CDR3 nucleotide sequence: TGTGCCAGCAGTTCCCCGCGGGGGAGCGGTTATGGCTACACCTTC. As protein: CASSSPRGSGYGYTF. V usage is TRBV6-5 and J usage is TRBJ1-2, with a tentative D call TRBD1 (5 bases). Trimming cost V 4 bases and J 5 bases, with 17 bases left between them. The CDR3 runs 15 residues. CDR1 and CDR2 (germline): MNHEY, SVGAGI.

The chain combines TRBV4-1 with TRBJ1-1, with 8 bases fitting TRBD1. J lost 1 base, V lost 0 bases, and 4 bases had no gene match. Germline V gene sequence: CDR1 MGHRA, CDR2 YSYEKL. The CDR3 is 16 amino acids. CDR3 region: CASSQERQGPNTEAFF. The CDR3 nucleotides are TGCGCCAGCAGCCAAGAACGACAGGGGCCGAACACTGAAGCTTTCTTT.

This clone was seen more than once but under ten times. The genes are TRBV6-5 and TRBJ1-2; D is ambiguous. Per the germline V gene, CDR1 is MNHEY and CDR2 is SVGAGI. The CDR3 is 13 amino acids. Trimming cost V 11 bases and J 0 bases, with 13 bases left between them. In DNA form, the CDR3 reads TGTGCCGCTAAGAGACATCCTAACTATGGCTACACCTTC. This translates into CAAKRHPNYGYTF.

The V call is TRBV19, the J call TRBJ1-4, with 7 bases matching TRBD1. V was clipped by 7 bases and J by 0 bases; unmatched bases: 2. The CDR3 is 14 amino acids. Germline CDR1 and CDR2: LNHDA and SQIVND (reference sequence). Here the CDR3 DNA reads TGTGCCAGTAAGACAGGGACAACTAATGAAAAACTGTTTTTT. Translating gives CASKTGTTNEKLFF.

This clone showed up just a few times. This chain connects TRBV7-3 to TRBJ2-3; 7 bases match TRBD1. After removal of 5 bases from V and 8 bases from J, the junction contained 16 bases not matched to a gene. This CDR3 has 16 amino acids. From germline, CDR1 is SGHTA and CDR2 FQGTGA. The CDR3 region has the DNA TGTGCCAGCAGCCAAGGCTCGGGGACAGAGTTATCTACGCAGTATTTT. The encoded protein is CASSQGSGTELSTQYF.

CDR3 region: CASSFGPQGAEAFF. The CDR3 region has the DNA TGCGCCAGCAGCTTCGGACCTCAGGGGGCTGAAGCTTTCTTT. The genes are TRBV5-1 and TRBJ1-1; 7 nucleotides match TRBD1. The CDR3 length is 14 residues. After removal of 2 bases from V and 6 bases from J, the junction contained 7 bases not matched to a gene. In germline, CDR1 is SGHRS, CDR2 YFSETQ.

The V and J genes are TRBV7-2 and TRBJ2-5; D call uncertain. CDR3 size: 13 residues. V dropped 2 bases and J dropped 2 bases, with 6 bases sitting between them. Germline lookup yields CDR1 SGHTA and CDR2 FQGNSA. The CDR3 protein is CASSLQAQETQYF. Here the CDR3 DNA reads TGTGCCAGCAGCTTACAAGCTCAAGAGACCCAGTACTTC.

This clone appeared once. This chain joins TRBV7-9 and TRBJ1-2; tentative D call: TRBD1 (5 bases). Germline assignment: CDR1 SEHNR and CDR2 FQNEAQ (reference sequence). The CDR3 is 15 residues long. V gave up 3 bases and J gave up 2 bases, with 13 bases separating them. CDR3: CASSLSGERNYGYTF. CDR3 coding DNA: TGTGCCAGCAGCTTGTCGGGGGAGAGAAACTATGGCTACACCTTC.

This sequence joins TRBV5-4 and TRBJ1-1; 9 bases line up with TRBD1. The CDR3 length is 15 residues. CDR1 is SGHNT, CDR2 YYREEE, per germline (reference sequence). After removal of 4 bases from V and 4 bases from J, the junction contained 8 bases not matched to a gene. For the CDR3, the DNA is TGTGCCAGCAGCCTTAACAGGGGGCTGGGCACTGAAGCTTTCTTT. The encoded protein is CASSLNRGLGTEAFF.

The chain uses TRBV29-1 and TRBJ1-1; D is perhaps TRBD1 (5 bases). CDR3 length: 11 amino acids. Trimming took 6 bases from V and 4 from J, leaving 9 bases between them. Germline loops: CDR1 SQVTM, CDR2 ANQGSEA. DNA for the CDR3: TGCAGCGTGTATAGGGGCACTGAAGCTTTCTTT. Protein sequence: CSVYRGTEAFF.

V usage is TRBV5-1 and J usage is TRBJ1-6; 8 bases line up with TRBD1. This CDR3 spans 15 amino acids. J lost 5 bases, V lost 4 bases, and 5 bases had no gene match. Germline CDR1 reads SGHRS; CDR2 reads YFSETQ. CDR3 nucleotides: TGCGCCAGCAGCAGGACAGGGACGAATAATTCACCCCTCCACTTT. This encodes CASSRTGTNNSPLHF.

This chain connects TRBV30 to TRBJ2-7, with TRBD2 matching 7 bases. The CDR3 covers 13 residues. J gave up 3 bases and V 1 base, and 3 bases lay outside the gene matches. CDR1 and CDR2 from the germline V gene are GTSNPN and SVGIG (reference sequence). The CDR3 bases are TGTGCCTGGAGTGGGGGGGAGGGCTACGAGCAGTACTTC. This gives the protein CAWSGGEGYEQYF. The variable domain in full, with the rest retrieved from reference TRBV30 and TRBJ2-7, is SQTIHQWPATLVQPVGSPLSLECTVEGTSNPNLYWYRQAAGRGLQLLFYSVGIGQISSEVPQNLSASRPQDRQFILSSKKLLLSDSGFYLCAWSGGEGYEQYFGPGTRLTVT.

The chain couples TRBV7-6 to TRBJ1-1; the D is unclear. Trimming left V 4 bases short and J 4 bases short, with 16 bases between. This CDR3 spans 15 amino acids. The germline V gene encodes CDR1 SGHVS and CDR2 FNYEAQ. The CDR3 DNA is TGTGCCAGCAGCTCCGGTGGGGAGGTGGGCACTGAAGCTTTCTTT. Residues: CASSSGGEVGTEAFF. The complete variable domain, with remaining parts taken from reference TRBV7-6 and TRBJ1-1, reads GAGVSQSPRYKVTKRGQDVALRCDPISGHVSLYWYRQALGQGPEFLTYFNYEAQQDKSGLPNDRFSAERPEGSISTLTIQRTEQRDSAMYRCASSSGGEVGTEAFFGQGTRLTVV.

The rearrangement joins TRBV18 to TRBJ2-7, with 9 bases identical to TRBD1. J was trimmed by 3 bases and V by 9 bases; bases with no gene match: 12. The germline V gene has CDR1 KGHSH and CDR2 LQKENI. This CDR3 spans 15 amino acids. CDR3 in amino acids: CASGLRQGDYYEQYF. Written as DNA, the CDR3 is TGTGCCAGTGGATTACGACAGGGGGATTACTACGAGCAGTACTTC.

The rearrangement uses TRBV11-2 and TRBJ1-2; 7 bases fit TRBD1. The germline gives CDR1 SGHAT, CDR2 FQNNGV. The CDR3 covers 16 residues. V gave up 2 bases and J gave up 7 bases; unmatched junction bases: 13. Written as DNA, the CDR3 is TGTGCCAGCAGCTTATCAAGGGACAGAAAGGTGAGTGGCTACACCTTC. It codes for CASSLSRDRKVSGYTF.

The CDR3 DNA reads TGTGCCAGCAGCCGCAGACAGAGCATGAACACTGAAGCTTTCTTT. This sequence encodes CASSRRQSMNTEAFF. V gene TRBV14 combines with J gene TRBJ1-1; D might be TRBD1 (5 bases). This CDR3 comprises 15 residues. CDR1 and CDR2 from the germline V gene are SGHDN and FVKESK. With 4 bases removed from V and 0 bases from J, the gap between germline ends came to 12 bases.

The CDR3 nucleotides read TGCAGCGTTGAAGAGGGGGCAGGCTACTACGAGCAGTACTTC. The encoded protein is CSVEEGAGYYEQYF. The V call is TRBV29-1, the J call TRBJ2-7, with D tentatively TRBD1 (6 bases). CDR3 size: 14 residues. In germline, CDR1 is SQVTM, CDR2 ANQGSEA. Trimming pared 0 bases from V and 3 bases from J, leaving 12 bases between.

V usage is TRBV30 and J usage is TRBJ2-5, with D possibly being TRBD1 (7 bases). This CDR3 region has 13 residues. Trimming took off 7 bases at V and 4 bases at J, with 16 bases between the two ends. Germline-derived CDR1 and CDR2 are GTSNPN and SVGIG (reference sequence). Here the CDR3 reads CASNRQGGETQYF. The CDR3 region has the DNA TGTGCCTCGAATCGACAGGGAGGAGAGACCCAGTACTTC.

The genes are TRBV13 and TRBJ2-7, with TRBD2 matching over 11 bases. V was pared by 3 bases and J by 1 base, with 8 bases of the junction left unmatched. CDR1 and CDR2 (germline): PRHDT, FYEKMQ (reference sequence). CDR3 length: 17 residues. The chain's CDR3 is CASSFAGTSGPSYEQYF. CDR3 DNA: TGTGCCAGCAGCTTTGCCGGGACTAGCGGTCCTTCCTACGAGCAGTACTTC.

V usage is TRBV7-9 and J usage is TRBJ1-1; tentatively, D is TRBD1 (6 bases). CDR3 length: 12 amino acids. The V end was cut by 5 bases, the J end by 7 bases, with 11 bases between. Germline V lookup: CDR1 SEHNR, CDR2 FQNEAQ (reference sequence). The DNA for the CDR3 is TGTGCCAGCAGCCCCGGACAGTTTGAAGCTTTCTTT. This codes for CASSPGQFEAFF.